The 8 T cell receptor beta chains listed next were all sequenced from one sample in a study of T cells in Graves' hyperthyroidism and ophthalmopathy. What was amplified from RNA transcripts were TCR beta CDR3 regions. Initially, a first-round RT-PCR of the TCR CDR3 employed the HTBI primer set. From the multiplex PCR reads, TCRdb called clonotypes with MiXCR, one entry per CDR3 protein. The sample holds a few hundred thousand distinct CDR3 sequences, roughly 20% seen once. Input material: blood. The origin of the receptors is a woman in her 40s with Graves' ophthalmopathy.

This clonotype was detected ten times or more. The V and J genes are TRBV28 and TRBJ2-5; 8 bases fit TRBD1. The germline CDR1 and CDR2 sequences are MDHEN and SYDVKM. The CDR3 has 14 amino acids. V lost 11 bases and J lost 0; bases outside the gene matches: 8. In DNA form, the CDR3 reads TGTGCCGCCGAGGGACAGGACTACCAAGAGACCCAGTACTTC. It translates to CAAEGQDYQETQYF.

The V call is TRBV6-2 or TRBV6-3, the J call TRBJ2-7; possible D gene TRBD2, 5 bases. Germline V gene lookup returns CDR1 MNHEY and CDR2 SVGEGT. CDR3 length equals 11 residues. Trimming pared 4 bases from V and 10 bases from J, leaving 11 bases between. The CDR3 DNA reads as TGTGCCAGCAGTTTGCGCGGGCTCCAGTACTTC. Translation: CASSLRGLQYF.

The CDR3 region is CASSLSDSNTGELFF. The CDR3 DNA reads as TGTGCCAGCAGTTTATCGGACTCGAACACCGGGGAGCTGTTTTTT. The chain links TRBV12-3 or TRBV12-4 to TRBJ2-2; D perhaps matches TRBD2 (5 bases). The CDR3 is 15 residues long. Trimming shortened V by 2 bases and J by 0 bases, and 7 bases separated the two germline ends.

This clonotype has a count of ten or more. The V call is TRBV28, the J call TRBJ1-1; 7 nucleotides match TRBD1. The CDR3 length is 16 residues. The V gene end was trimmed by 2 bases and the J gene end by 5 bases; junction bases not matched to a gene: 11. Germline V gene lookup returns CDR1 MDHEN and CDR2 SYDVKM. The CDR3 region has the DNA TGTGCCAGCAGTTTAACCCCTTACAGGGGATTTACTGAAGCTTTCTTT. Protein product: CASSLTPYRGFTEAFF.

This chain joins TRBV6-2 or TRBV6-3 and TRBJ2-7; 9 bases align to TRBD2. J lost 2 bases, V lost 5 bases, and 7 bases had no gene match. Germline V gene sequence: CDR1 MNHEY, CDR2 SVGEGT. The CDR3 loop spans 15 amino acids. The CDR3 nucleotides read TGTGCCAGCAGTACACCTAGCGGGGCCGCCTACGAGCAGTACTTC. As protein: CASSTPSGAAYEQYF.

This clonotype has a count of ten or more. The chain joins TRBV28 to TRBJ2-7, with D perhaps TRBD1 (6 bases). Per germline, CDR1 MDHEN and CDR2 SYDVKM. Trimming removed 9 bases from V and 4 bases from J, with 16 bases in between. This CDR3 spans 13 amino acids. This chain's CDR3 is CARFTGSGYEQYF. The CDR3 coding sequence is TGTGCCAGGTTCACAGGGTCGGGGTACGAGCAGTACTTC.

This clonotype was seen at least ten times. The chain is built from TRBV29-1 and TRBJ2-2, with TRBD1 identical over 7 bases. CDR3 length equals 18 residues. Germline V CDR1 and CDR2: SQVTM, ANQGSEA. V shed 5 bases and J 0 bases; nucleotides not matched to a gene: 15. The CDR3: CSVNSPVGQLANTGELFF. In nucleotides, the CDR3 is TGCAGCGTTAATTCCCCCGTGGGACAGCTCGCGAACACCGGGGAGCTGTTTTTT.

This clonotype was picked up many times. The chain recombines TRBV27 with TRBJ1-2; 7 bases agree with TRBD1. J gave up 4 bases and V 3 bases, and 2 bases lay outside the gene matches. Germline V gene lookup returns CDR1 MNHEY and CDR2 SMNVEV (reference sequence). The CDR3 sequence is 13 residues long. The CDR3 is CASSLTGLYGYTF. The DNA for the CDR3 is TGTGCCAGCAGTTTGACAGGGCTCTATGGCTACACCTTC.